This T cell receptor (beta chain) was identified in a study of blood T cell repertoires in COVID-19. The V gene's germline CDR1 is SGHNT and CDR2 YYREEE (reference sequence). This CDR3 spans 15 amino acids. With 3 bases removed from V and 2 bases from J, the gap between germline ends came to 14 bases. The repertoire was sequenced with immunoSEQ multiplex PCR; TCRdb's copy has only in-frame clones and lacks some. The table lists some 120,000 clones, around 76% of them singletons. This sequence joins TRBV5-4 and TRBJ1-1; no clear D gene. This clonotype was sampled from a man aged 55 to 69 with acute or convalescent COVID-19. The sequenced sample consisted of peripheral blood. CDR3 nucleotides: TGTGCCAGCAGCTCGAGGAGGCACAGCAACACTGAAGCTTTCTTT. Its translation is CASSSRRHSNTEAFF.